The rows below give T cell receptor beta chains drawn from one sample of a study of T cell responses to AZD1222 COVID-19 vaccine. Sequencing was performed with immunoSEQ multiplex PCR; in TCRdb, only in-frame clones are kept and a portion is missing. The sample yields around 100,000 clones, around 90% seen once. The specimen comprised peripheral blood, sampled on day 0 of AZD1222 vaccination. These receptors were obtained from an adult in good health. Both conserved end residues are part of each CDR3.

cdr3_length	v_call	cdr3_aa
13	TRBV10-3	CAIGESSNSPLHF
12	TRBV29-1	CSVESPSYEQYF
14	TRBV5-1	CASSRGSENSPLHF
15	TRBV7-9	CASSLRTESPYEQYF
15	TRBV5-6	CASSLPGGANEKLFF
13	TRBV12-3/TRBV12-4	CASSSQGVHTIYF
13	TRBV11-2	CASSPNRATEAFF
18	TRBV6-2/TRBV6-3	CASSYDGAGFSSYNEQFF
15	TRBV19	CASSIGQGARYEQYF
15	TRBV5-1	CASSALAGGSETQYF
15	TRBV27	CASSPPLGQNNEQFF
18	TRBV12-5	CASGLVQPQGFLRQPQHF
11	TRBV5-6	CASSLSDTQYF
16	TRBV28	CASSLYGGLYSYEQYF
13	TRBV7-7	CATKLGGTGELFF
11	TRBV28	CASSFYNEQFF
13	TRBV24-1	CATSDLRQGTKFF
15	TRBV18	CASSPSARGKETQYF
12	TRBV11-2	CASSRTDYEQYF
13	TRBV28	CATALAGYNEQFF
15	TRBV6-5	CASSPGTGGNYGYTF
18	TRBV11-2	CASSSPRTGTATNEKLFF
13	TRBV11-2	CASRPEGVYGYTF
13	TRBV19	CASTGTGYSPLHF
15	TRBV9	CASSPRTGGRTEAFF
13	TRBV11-2	CASSLVGVETQYF
14	TRBV6-5	CASSYSPSRYEQYF
14	TRBV28	CASSLSGSTDTQYF
16	TRBV4-3	CASSPTGAGGRGFEFF
14	TRBV7-2	CASSLALRTFEAFF
15	TRBV4-3	CASSQERVNTGELFF
15	TRBV28	CASSSTGGRDQPQHF
17	TRBV15	CATSRDLVAGGTDTQYF
13	TRBV6-1	CASSDARVGELFF
15	TRBV11-2	CASSLKGARNTEAFF
16	TRBV19	CASSDRQGRGDQPQHF
14	TRBV30	CAWSGTPGGEKLFF
14	TRBV9	CASSGSGTGNGYTF
15	TRBV7-3	CASSPPGLAGNEQFF
13	TRBV6-5	CASTAGAVQPQHF
14	TRBV27	CASSFAGVPETQYF
15	TRBV6-5	CASSYSTANTGELFF
13	TRBV7-2	CASSFGGSQPQHF
15	TRBV7-7	CASSLAGGTGNEQFF
14	TRBV19	CASSIIGGTGGYTF